One sample yielded the 17 T cell receptor beta chains listed below, sequenced in a study of shared clonotypes between healthy human individuals. TCRdb's table, derived via immunoSEQ multiplex PCR, lists solely in-frame clones and lacks some. The table has millions of clones, about 95% seen once. Input material: naive CD4+ T cells sorted from blood. The subset was: CD45RA+ positively selected. Receptors originate from a man aged 18 to 35 in good health.

V is TRBV30 and J is TRBJ2-3; tentative D call: TRBD1 (5 bases). Germline CDR1 and CDR2: GTSNPN and SVGIG (reference sequence). Deletions cut 5 bases from V and 3 bases from J, with 18 bases between. The CDR3 sequence is 15 residues long. For the CDR3, the DNA is TGTGCCTGGGCCCTTAGGGGCGGCGTGACAGATACGCAGTATTTT. Translated: CAWALRGGVTDTQYF. Supplemented by reference TRBV30 and TRBJ2-3, the full variable domain reads SQTIHQWPATLVQPVGSPLSLECTVEGTSNPNLYWYRQAAGRGLQLLFYSVGIGQISSEVPQNLSASRPQDRQFILSSKKLLLSDSGFYLCAWALRGGVTDTQYFGPGTRLTVL.

The gene calls are TRBV19 and TRBJ1-6; no firm D call. CDR1 is LNHDA and CDR2 is SQIVND in the germline V gene (reference sequence). Trimming cost V 3 bases and J 6 bases, with 9 bases left between them. This CDR3 is 14 amino acids long. The CDR3 region has the DNA TGTGCCAGTAGTATCTCACAGTTTAATTCACCCCTCCACTTT. Protein: CASSISQFNSPLHF.

The chain employs TRBV19 and TRBJ2-5, with D perhaps TRBD1 (6 bases). Germline V gives CDR1 LNHDA, CDR2 SQIVND (reference sequence). V shed 5 bases and J shed 5 bases, with 12 bases lying between them. The CDR3 extends over 13 amino acids. CDR3 sequence reads: CASSSTGMETQYF. The CDR3 DNA reads as TGTGCCAGTAGTTCTACAGGGATGGAGACCCAGTACTTC.

The chain employs TRBV7-2 and TRBJ2-2; D remains unclear. The CDR3 consists of 16 residues. Germline-derived CDR1 and CDR2 are SGHTA and FQGNSA. V was cut by 1 base and J by 6 bases, with 15 bases left in between. The CDR3 spells CASSLVASTYPGELFF. As DNA, the CDR3 is TGTGCCAGCAGCTTAGTGGCTTCAACGTACCCCGGGGAGCTGTTTTTT.

Remarks on this clone: Distinct nucleotide sequences in the sample also encode this CDR3. The chain is built from TRBV27 and TRBJ1-2, with D unclear. Germline V gene sequence: CDR1 MNHEY, CDR2 SMNVEV (reference sequence). The CDR3 runs 13 residues. The ends were cut back, 3 bases at V and 4 bases at J, with 9 bases in the middle. CDR3 in amino acids: CASSFRGSYGYTF. CDR3 in DNA: TGTGCCAGCAGTTTCCGTGGGTCCTATGGCTACACCTTC.

This chain links TRBV6-5 with TRBJ2-7, with 10 bases aligning to TRBD2. The V and J ends lost 0 bases and 7 bases, in that order; junction bases with no gene match: 9. The CDR3 is 16 amino acids. The V gene's germline CDR1 is MNHEY and CDR2 SVGAGI. CDR3 in DNA: TGTGCCAGCAGTTACTCGATCGCTAGCGGGAGTGATGAGCAGTACTTC. It translates to CASSYSIASGSDEQYF.

This CDR3 is CASRGGQDLETQYF. The CDR3 DNA reads TGTGCCAGCAGGGGGGGACAAGACTTAGAGACCCAGTACTTC. The chain has TRBV6-1 and TRBJ2-5; D tentatively reads TRBD1 or TRBD2 (6 bases each). The CDR3 sequence is 14 residues long. The V end lost 6 bases, the J end lost 4 bases, and 15 bases lay between the germline ends. Germline-derived CDR1 and CDR2 are MNHNS and SASEGT.

V usage is TRBV5-4 and J usage is TRBJ2-7, with TRBD1 as a possible D gene (6 bases). This CDR3 comprises 15 residues. Germline-derived CDR1 and CDR2 are SGHNT and YYREEE (reference sequence). V was cut by 2 bases and J by 0 bases, with 12 bases left in between. The chain's CDR3 is CASSFGGHSSYEQYF. The CDR3 bases are TGTGCCAGCAGCTTTGGGGGACATAGCTCCTACGAGCAGTACTTC.

The rearrangement joins TRBV20-1 to TRBJ2-1; D not resolved. CDR1 DFQATT and CDR2 SNEGSKA come from the germline V gene (reference sequence). This CDR3 spans 11 amino acids. Trimming pared 2 bases from V and 9 bases from J, leaving 8 bases between. In DNA form, the CDR3 reads TGCAGTGCTAGAACTGTCCTTGAGCAGTTCTTC. This encodes CSARTVLEQFF.

The chain combines TRBV2 with TRBJ1-3, with a weak D call TRBD1 (6 bases). The length of the CDR3 is 14 residues. Germline V gene sequence: CDR1 SNHLY, CDR2 FYNNEI. Trimming shortened V by 6 bases and J by 0 bases, and 9 bases separated the two germline ends. For the CDR3, the DNA is TGTGCCAGCAGGGGGGCCAGCTCTGGAAACACCATATATTTT. Amino acids: CASRGASSGNTIYF. The complete variable domain, with remaining parts taken from reference TRBV2 and TRBJ1-3, reads EPEVTQTPSHQVTQMGQEVILRCVPISNHLYFYWYRQILGQKVEFLVSFYNNEISEKSEIFDDQFSVERPDGSNFTLKIRSTKLEDSAMYFCASRGASSGNTIYFGEGSWLTVV.

This CDR3 is CATSRDFAQNYGYTF. The CDR3 DNA sequence: TGTGCCACCAGCAGAGATTTTGCACAAAACTATGGCTACACCTTC. V is TRBV15 and J is TRBJ1-2, with D hard to call. Germline values: CDR1 LNHNV, CDR2 YYDKDF (reference sequence). The CDR3 spans 15 residues. V lost 0 bases to trimming and J lost 2 bases, with 10 bases between them. The full variable domain, rest sourced from reference TRBV15 and TRBJ1-2, is DAMVIQNPRYQVTQFGKPVTLSCSQTLNHNVMYWYQQKSSQAPKLLFHYYDKDFNNEADTPDNFQSRRPNTSFCFLDIRSPGLGDTAMYLCATSRDFAQNYGYTFGSGTRLTVV.

The chain recombines TRBV2 with TRBJ1-2; D gene ambiguous. The CDR3 is 13 amino acids. Trimming removed 3 bases at V and 2 bases at J, with 7 bases between. Germline CDR1 is SNHLY and CDR2 is FYNNEI. The CDR3 region is CASSEQFNYGYTF. The CDR3 DNA is TGTGCCAGCAGTGAGCAGTTCAACTATGGCTACACCTTC.

The CDR3: CASSTTSPSYEQYF. The CDR3 coding sequence is TGTGCCAGCAGTACCACTAGTCCCTCCTACGAGCAGTACTTC. The rearrangement joins TRBV6-5 to TRBJ2-7; maybe TRBD2 (5 bases). Germline-derived CDR1 and CDR2 are MNHEY and SVGAGI. The CDR3 length is 14 residues. V gave up 5 bases and J gave up 0 bases, with 11 bases separating them.

Comment on this clone: Given a much more abundant clone one base away, this may be a read error. The sample has other DNA sequences that encode this CDR3 too. This sequence joins TRBV7-2 and TRBJ1-5, with 8 positions matching TRBD1. Germline V gene lookup returns CDR1 SGHTA and CDR2 FQGNSA. The CDR3 is made up of 14 amino acids. V was pared by 5 bases and J by 2 bases, with 2 bases of the junction left unmatched. The DNA for the CDR3 is TGTGCCAGCAGCCAGACAGGGGGCAATCAGCCCCAGCATTTT. Translation gives CASSQTGGNQPQHF.

The chain couples TRBV19 to TRBJ1-6, with D hard to call. The CDR3 spans 17 residues. Germline V CDR1 and CDR2: LNHDA, SQIVND (reference sequence). V was trimmed by 5 bases and J by 0 bases, leaving 14 bases between them. The CDR3 nucleotides read TGTGCCAGTAGTCGAGGGAAGGCTTACTCCTATAATTCACCCCTCCACTTT. Amino acid sequence: CASSRGKAYSYNSPLHF.

CDR3 loop: CASSVGTGTGFDEQYF. The CDR3 nucleotides read TGTGCCAGCAGCGTTGGTACCGGGACAGGGTTTGATGAGCAGTACTTC. J is TRBJ2-7 and V is TRBV11-3, with 9 positions matching TRBD1. V shed 5 bases, J shed 7 bases, and the junction held 15 bases outside the gene matches. CDR1 is SGHNT and CDR2 is YENEEA in the germline V gene. The CDR3 totals 16 residues.

The V call is TRBV6-5, the J call TRBJ1-1; 7 bases are a match to TRBD1. CDR1 and CDR2 (germline): MNHEY, SVGAGI. The CDR3 has 13 amino acids. Trimming removed 7 bases from V and 5 bases from J; junction bases left unmatched: 7. The CDR3 DNA reads as TGTGCCAGCACCAGGGGGTCTGAGACTGAAGCTTTCTTT. Its protein product is CASTRGSETEAFF.